These 5 T cell receptor beta chains came from one sample sequenced in a study of control samples from healthy donors and cancer patients. Clones were read by immunoSEQ multiplex PCR, and TCRdb kept only the in-frame ones, dropping some. The sample carries roughly 120,000 clones, approximately 90% recorded once. The sample consisted of PBMCs. The origin of the receptors is a woman aged 50 to 60 with colorectal cancer.

The chain recombines TRBV5-1 with TRBJ1-2; D might be TRBD1 (6 bases). The V gene lost 2 bases and the J gene lost 7 bases, with 15 bases spanning the gap. The germline V gene has CDR1 SGHRS and CDR2 YFSETQ. This CDR3 spans 14 amino acids. The CDR3 here is CASSFSGGLGGYTF. In DNA, the CDR3 is TGCGCCAGCAGCTTCTCGGGGGGGCTAGGTGGCTACACCTTC.

The chain combines TRBV5-1 with TRBJ2-3; 8 nucleotides line up with TRBD2. The CDR3 runs 15 residues. The germline V gene encodes CDR1 SGHRS and CDR2 YFSETQ. The ends lost 4 bases at V and 1 base at J; junction bases unmatched: 5. CDR3 loop: CASSSGLARTDTQYF. The CDR3 nucleotides are TGCGCCAGCAGCAGCGGACTAGCCCGCACAGATACGCAGTATTTT.

This clone was recorded only once. The V and J genes are TRBV10-1 and TRBJ2-3, with 7 nucleotides matching TRBD2. The V gene's germline CDR1 is WNHNN and CDR2 SYGVQD (reference sequence). V was clipped by 0 bases and J by 3 bases; unmatched bases: 6. The CDR3 runs to 16 residues. CDR3 region: CASSESPGGLTDTQYF. The CDR3 nucleotides are TGCGCCAGCAGTGAGTCCCCGGGAGGACTTACAGATACGCAGTATTTT.

The V gene is TRBV7-8, the J gene TRBJ2-7; 7 bases are a match to TRBD1. J was trimmed by 6 bases and V by 2 bases; bases with no gene match: 7. There are 14 residues in the CDR3. The germline V gene encodes CDR1 SGHVS and CDR2 FQNEAQ. The CDR3 reads CASSLRPDRVEQYF. CDR3 nucleotide sequence: TGTGCCAGCAGCTTAAGACCTGACAGGGTCGAGCAGTACTTC.

This rearrangement joins TRBV7-2 to TRBJ2-2, with a tentative D call TRBD1 (6 bases). Germline CDR1 and CDR2: SGHTA and FQGNSA. The V end was cut by 5 bases, the J end by 3 bases, with 16 bases between. The CDR3 runs 16 residues. DNA of the CDR3: TGTGCCAGCAGCCTTTTAAGGACAGCCTACACCGGGGAGCTGTTTTTT. Its protein product is CASSLLRTAYTGELFF.